This TCR beta chain was obtained from a study of T cell responses to AZD1222 COVID-19 vaccine. Study outcomes and limitations: Among AZD1222 vaccinees, only six were seropositive at baseline. When two AZD1222 doses had been given, Spike-specific TCR breadth and depth rose. Among spike-specific TCRs, nearly half reportedly target unmutated variant regions.

A remark on this clone: Its antigen is unidentified.

Only in-frame clones appear in the TCRdb table, and some are missing; sequencing was by immunoSEQ multiplex PCR. The data hold around 140,000 clones, with just under 95% observed a single time. Germline CDR1 MRHNA, CDR2 SNTAGT. Trimming left V 6 bases short and J 4 bases short, with 13 bases between. This CDR3 spans 14 amino acids. The receptor was isolated from an adult who had recovered from COVID-19. The source was peripheral blood, collected after recovery from COVID-19. V gene TRBV6-4 combines with J gene TRBJ1-5; tentatively, D is TRBD1 (6 bases). The CDR3 DNA is TGTGCCAGCAGCGAACAGGGCGGGAATCAGCCCCAGCATTTT. It is translated as CASSEQGGNQPQHF.